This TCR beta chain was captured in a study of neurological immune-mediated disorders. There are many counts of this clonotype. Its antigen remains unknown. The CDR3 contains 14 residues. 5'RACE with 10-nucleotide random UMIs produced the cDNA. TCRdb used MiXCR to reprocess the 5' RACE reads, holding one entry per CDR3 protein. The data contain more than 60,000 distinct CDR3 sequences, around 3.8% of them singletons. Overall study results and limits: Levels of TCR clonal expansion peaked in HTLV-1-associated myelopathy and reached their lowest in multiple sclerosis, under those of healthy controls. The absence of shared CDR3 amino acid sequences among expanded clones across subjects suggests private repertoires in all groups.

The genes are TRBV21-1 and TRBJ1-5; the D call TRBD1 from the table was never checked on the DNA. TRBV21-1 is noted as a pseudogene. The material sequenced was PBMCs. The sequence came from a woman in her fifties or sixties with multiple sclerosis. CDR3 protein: CASSKGSGWQPQNF. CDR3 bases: TGTGCCAGCAGCAAAGGATCAGGGTGGCAGCCCCAGAATTTT.